This TCR beta chain was captured in a study of graft-versus-host responses after intestinal transplantation. Study summary: Anti-thymocyte globulin served as induction for all recipients, who then took tacrolimus and steroids for about 3 years.

Germline-derived CDR1 and CDR2 are SGHRS and YFSETQ. The V and J ends lost 0 bases and 0 bases, in that order; junction bases with no gene match: 0. The CDR3 consists of 14 residues. This table comes from immunoSEQ multiplex PCR, and its TCRdb copy is limited to in-frame clones, with some not included. The table has tens of thousands of clones, roughly 91% seen once; the top ten hold under 0.55%. Note on this clone: The antigen remains undetermined.

The V and J genes are TRBV5-1 and TRBJ2-7; 7 positions agree with TRBD1. The input for sequencing was unstimulated CD8+ T cells sorted from spleen or lymph node cells, taken before intestinal transplant. The clonotype originates from a human donor who received an intestinal transplant. The CDR3 sequence is CASSLAGGSYEQYF. DNA of the CDR3: TGCGCCAGCAGCTTGGCAGGGGGCTCCTACGAGCAGTACTTC.